The sequence of this TCR beta chain was determined in a study of blood T cells in healthy people across ages. The study's findings and limits: PBMCs were not sorted, which prevented a conclusive comparison of naive versus antigen-experienced cells.

In terms of origin and age, donors were healthy Caucasian individuals from Russia aged about 6 to 90. For every donor, a draw yielded around 10 milliliters of peripheral blood. Details on this clonotype: Antigen: not known.

Per the germline V gene, CDR1 is SGHTS and CDR2 is YDEGEE. Trimming cost V 0 bases and J 0 bases, with 4 bases left between them. The CDR3 is 14 amino acids. A J-beta primer mix and a sample-barcoded 5' primer were used in a second PCR of roughly 7 to 12 cycles. TCRdb ran MiXCR on the 5' RACE reads and lists one entry per CDR3 protein. The sample consists of 650,000 to 800,000 distinct CDR3 sequences, around 50% of them appearing once. Input material: blood. The clonotype was recovered from a woman of 80 years or more in good health. This chain joins TRBV5-8 and TRBJ1-5; D remains unclear. The DNA for the CDR3 is TGTGCCAGCAGCTTGGCCTATAGCAATCAGCCCCAGCATTTT. Translating gives CASSLAYSNQPQHF.